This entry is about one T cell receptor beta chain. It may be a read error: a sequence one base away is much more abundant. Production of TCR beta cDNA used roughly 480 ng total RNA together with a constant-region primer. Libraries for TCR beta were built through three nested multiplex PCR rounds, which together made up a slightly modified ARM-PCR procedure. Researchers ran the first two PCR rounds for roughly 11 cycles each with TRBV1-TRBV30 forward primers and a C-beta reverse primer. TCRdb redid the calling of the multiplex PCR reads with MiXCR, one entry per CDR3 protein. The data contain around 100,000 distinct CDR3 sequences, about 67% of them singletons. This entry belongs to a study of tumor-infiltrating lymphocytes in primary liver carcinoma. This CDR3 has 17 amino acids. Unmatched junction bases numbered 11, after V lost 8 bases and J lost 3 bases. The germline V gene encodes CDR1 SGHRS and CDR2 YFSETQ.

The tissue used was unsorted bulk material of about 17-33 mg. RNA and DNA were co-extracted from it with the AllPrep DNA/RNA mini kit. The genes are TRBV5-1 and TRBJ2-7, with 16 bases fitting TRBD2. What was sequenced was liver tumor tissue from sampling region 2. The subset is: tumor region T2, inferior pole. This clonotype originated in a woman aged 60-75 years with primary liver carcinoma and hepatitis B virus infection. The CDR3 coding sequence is TGCGCCAGGAGCGGCGGGACTAGCGGGGGGGTAGTCTACGAGCAGTACTTC. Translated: CARSGGTSGGVVYEQYF.